Listed below are T cell receptor beta chains from one sample, sequenced in a study of cytomegalovirus exposure and HLA in healthy donors. Assay: immunoSEQ multiplex PCR; the TCRdb copy retains only in-frame clones and omits some. The sample includes over 75,000 clones, approximately 9% of them seen just once. Input material: PBMCs. These receptors came from a man aged 45-60 years in good health and CMV-seropositive. CDR3s include the opening cysteine and the closing phenylalanine or tryptophan. D genes are given only for firm matches. Only some rows state a clone size, as once, few, many or a class for expanded clones.

abundance	v_gene	d_gene	j_gene	CDR3nt	CDR3aa
few	TRBV11-2	-	TRBJ1-6	TGTGCCAGCAGCCGTTGGGGGGAGAACTCACCCCTCCACTTT	CASSRWGENSPLHF
-	TRBV15	TRBD2	TRBJ2-2	TGTGCCACCAGCAGCGGGTCCCGGGGGGGGAAGACCGGGGAGCTGTTTTTT	CATSSGSRGGKTGELFF
-	TRBV5-1	TRBD1	TRBJ2-7	TGCGCCAGCAGCGGGGACAGGGGATATTACGAGCAGTACTTC	CASSGDRGYYEQYF
-	TRBV28	-	TRBJ2-7	TGTGCCAGCAGTGCTTACCTCAGCTCCTACGAGCAGTACTTC	CASSAYLSSYEQYF
-	TRBV4-2	-	TRBJ2-3	TGTGCCAGCAGCCAAGTACCCGGGAGCGCTTATGAGTATTTT	CASSQVPGSAYEYF
few	TRBV7-2	-	TRBJ2-7	TGTGCCAGCAGCTTAGCCCCAGGACAGCCCTACGAGCAGTACTTC	CASSLAPGQPYEQYF
few	TRBV7-2	-	TRBJ1-5	TGTGCCAGCAGCTTAGCGAGTAATAGCAATCAGCCCCAGCATTTT	CASSLASNSNQPQHF
-	TRBV9	TRBD1	TRBJ1-5	TGTGCCAGCAGCGTTCAAGGGGGCCCGCAGCATTTT	CASSVQGGPQHF
few	TRBV11-2	TRBD2	TRBJ2-3	TGTGCCAGCAGCTTAGGGACTAGCGGGAGATACCGCACAGATACGCAGTATTTT	CASSLGTSGRYRTDTQYF
-	TRBV18	TRBD2	TRBJ2-3	TGTGCCAGCTCACCCTCCACTAGCGGGGTTAGCACAGATACGCAGTATTTT	CASSPSTSGVSTDTQYF
-	TRBV6-1	-	TRBJ1-5	TGTGCCAGCAGTGGAGGCTTTAACCCTAGTAATCAGCCCCAGCATTTT	CASSGGFNPSNQPQHF
-	TRBV4-1	-	TRBJ2-7	TGCGCCAGCAGCCAAGCGTTGGGCGAATTCTACGAGCAGTACTTC	CASSQALGEFYEQYF
once	TRBV10-3	TRBD2	TRBJ2-7	TGTGCCATCACCGGGGGGTTGGGGCTCCAGTACTTC	CAITGGLGLQYF
many	TRBV10-2	-	TRBJ2-1	TGCGCCAGCGTGCGGAACGAGGTAGAGCAGTTCTTC	CASVRNEVEQFF
many	TRBV4-1	TRBD1	TRBJ2-7	TGCGCCAGCAGCCAAGATCTTCTTTACAGGGGCCCAAACGAGCAGTACTTC	CASSQDLLYRGPNEQYF
few	TRBV20-1	-	TRBJ2-3	TGCAGTGCTGGAACAGGGATTTTT	CSAGTGIF
few	TRBV7-3	TRBD2	TRBJ2-7	TGTGCCAGCAGCCCGGGACTAGAATACGAGCAGTACTTC	CASSPGLEYEQYF
-	TRBV10-3	TRBD2	TRBJ2-5	TGTGCCATCAGGGGGGGGAGCGAGACCCAGTACTTC	CAIRGGSETQYF
few	TRBV5-6	-	TRBJ2-7	TGTGCCAGCAGTTCCTTGACGGAGAGCTCCTACGAGCAGTACTTC	CASSSLTESSYEQYF
-	TRBV27	TRBD1	TRBJ1-2	TGTGCCAGCAGTCCCCGGACAGGGCTTAACTATGGCTACACCTTC	CASSPRTGLNYGYTF
-	TRBV27	-	TRBJ2-7	TGTGCCAGCAGTTCTAATAGGGCGGGCGAGCAGTACTTC	CASSSNRAGEQYF
-	TRBV28	-	TRBJ1-5	TGTGCCAGCAGTTGGACCGGGACTTCCAGAAGCAATCAGCCCCAGCATTTT	CASSWTGTSRSNQPQHF
-	TRBV7-8	TRBD2	TRBJ2-5	TGTGCCAGCAGCTCAGGACTAGCGGGAGAGACCCAGTACTTC	CASSSGLAGETQYF
-	TRBV25-1	TRBD1	TRBJ2-2	TGTGCCAGCAGTACCTGGACAGGGGCCTCTCCGAACACCGGGGAGCTGTTTTTT	CASSTWTGASPNTGELFF
few	TRBV19	TRBD1	TRBJ1-2	TGTGCCAGTAGTACTCGGGACAGGTGGACGGGAGGCTACACCTTC	CASSTRDRWTGGYTF
-	TRBV5-1	-	TRBJ1-2	TGCGCCAGCAGCTTGGACAGTAACTATGGCTACACCTTC	CASSLDSNYGYTF
-	TRBV5-1	TRBD1	TRBJ1-1	TGCGCCAGCAGCCTCTTGGGACAGTTGAACACTGAAGCTTTCTTT	CASSLLGQLNTEAFF
few	TRBV6-5	TRBD1	TRBJ2-2	TGTGCCAGCAGAGGGGACAGGGGGAACACCGGGGAGCTGTTTTTT	CASRGDRGNTGELFF
few	TRBV28	TRBD2	TRBJ2-1	TGTGCCAGCAGTTTCGGGCTGACTAGCGGGCGGATAGACGGCAACAATGAGCAGTTCTTC	CASSFGLTSGRIDGNNEQFF
few	TRBV4-2	-	TRBJ2-7	TGTGCCAGCAGCCAAGTGGGGAGCTCCTACGAGCAGTACTTC	CASSQVGSSYEQYF
-	TRBV7-8	TRBD2	TRBJ2-1	TGTGCCAGCAGCTCCCAACCGGCTAGCGGGACGAGAAATGAGCAGTTCTTC	CASSSQPASGTRNEQFF